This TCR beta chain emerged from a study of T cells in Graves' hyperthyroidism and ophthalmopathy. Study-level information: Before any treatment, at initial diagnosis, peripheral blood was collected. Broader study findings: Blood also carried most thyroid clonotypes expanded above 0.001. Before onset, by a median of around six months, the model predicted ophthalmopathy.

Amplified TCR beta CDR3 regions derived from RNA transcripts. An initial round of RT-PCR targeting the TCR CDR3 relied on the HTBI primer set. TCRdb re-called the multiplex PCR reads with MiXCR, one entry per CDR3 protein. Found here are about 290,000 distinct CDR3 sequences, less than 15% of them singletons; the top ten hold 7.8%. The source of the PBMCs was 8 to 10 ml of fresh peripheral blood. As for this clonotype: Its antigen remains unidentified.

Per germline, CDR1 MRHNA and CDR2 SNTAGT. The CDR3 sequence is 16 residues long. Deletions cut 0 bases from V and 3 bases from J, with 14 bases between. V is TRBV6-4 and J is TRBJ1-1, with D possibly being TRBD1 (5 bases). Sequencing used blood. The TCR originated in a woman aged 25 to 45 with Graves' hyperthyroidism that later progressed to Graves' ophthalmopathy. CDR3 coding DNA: TGTGCCAGCAGTGACTCCCCCGGCCCGGGGGACACTGAAGCTTTCTTT. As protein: CASSDSPGPGDTEAFF.